These T cell receptor beta chains were read from a single sample in a study of CD8+ T cells in alopecia areata. Method: immunoSEQ multiplex PCR; TCRdb's copy keeps in-frame clones and lacks some. The sample gives over 100,000 clones, 53% of which show up once; roughly 0.5% is in the top ten. This specimen consisted of CD4+ T cells sorted from blood, obtained at week 4, from a patient treated with tofacitinib. Every receptor here comes from a human donor with alopecia areata. CDR3s include the opening cysteine and the closing phenylalanine or tryptophan. A D gene is named only where the DNA matches it firmly. Clone size is shown for a subset of rows, as once, few, many or a class of expanded clone.

CDR3 protein	CDR3 DNA	J gene	clone size	V gene	D gene
CASSMASLAGGGTQYF	TGTGCCAGTAGTATGGCCTCACTAGCGGGAGGCGGCACGCAGTATTTT	TRBJ2-3	NA	TRBV19	TRBD2
CASSRTGDSNQPQHF	TGTGCCAGCAGCCGGACAGGGGATAGCAATCAGCCCCAGCATTTT	TRBJ1-5	NA	TRBV6-1	TRBD1
CSVGGGRDHYEQYF	TGCAGCGTTGGGGGGGGCCGCGACCATTACGAGCAGTACTTC	TRBJ2-7	NA	TRBV29-1	NA
CASSLKGLSSYEQYF	TGTGCCAGCAGCTTAAAGGGGCTAAGCTCCTACGAGCAGTACTTC	TRBJ2-7	NA	TRBV7-9	NA
CAWSGLDTEAFF	TGTGCCTGGAGTGGACTGGACACTGAAGCTTTCTTT	TRBJ1-1	NA	TRBV30	NA
CSVEGGAKNIQYF	TGCAGCGTTGAAGGGGGTGCCAAAAACATTCAGTACTTC	TRBJ2-4	NA	TRBV29-1	NA
CASSWGDRDVDEQYF	TGCGCCAGCAGCTGGGGGGACCGGGATGTTGACGAGCAGTACTTC	TRBJ2-7	NA	TRBV5-1	NA
CATSAYNEQYF	TGTGCCACCTCGGCATATAACGAGCAGTACTTC	TRBJ2-7	NA	TRBV19	NA
CASRGGAGRNEQFF	TGTGCCAGCAGGGGAGGGGCGGGGCGGAATGAGCAGTTCTTC	TRBJ2-1	NA	TRBV6-6	TRBD2
CASSAGQGPYEQYF	TGTGCCAGCTCGGCGGGACAGGGACCCTACGAGCAGTACTTC	TRBJ2-7	NA	TRBV14	TRBD1
CAWTPSEDQPQHF	TGTGCCTGGACACCTTCAGAGGATCAGCCCCAGCATTTT	TRBJ1-5	NA	TRBV30	NA
CAWRRANSDTQYF	TGTGCCTGGAGGAGGGCTAATTCTGATACGCAGTATTTT	TRBJ2-3	NA	TRBV30	NA
CASTQGQGGSPLHF	TGTGCCAGTACTCAAGGACAGGGCGGCTCACCCCTCCACTTT	TRBJ1-6	few	TRBV19	TRBD1
CSVAISGANVLTF	TGCAGCGTTGCTATCTCTGGGGCCAACGTCCTGACTTTC	TRBJ2-6	NA	TRBV29-1	NA
CSGVRAGETQYF	TGCAGCGGGGTCAGGGCCGGAGAGACCCAGTACTTC	TRBJ2-5	NA	TRBV29-1	NA
CASSQDFLGSADTQYF	TGCGCCAGCAGCCAAGATTTCCTGGGGAGTGCAGATACGCAGTATTTT	TRBJ2-3	NA	TRBV4-1	NA
CSVRGTGDTQYF	TGCAGCGTTCGAGGGACAGGGGATACGCAGTATTTT	TRBJ2-3	NA	TRBV29-1	TRBD1
CAWSDRGNEQFF	TGTGCCTGGAGTGACAGGGGGAATGAGCAGTTCTTC	TRBJ2-1	once	TRBV30	TRBD1
CASSRTDYTEAFF	TGTGCCAGCAGCCGGACAGACTACACTGAAGCTTTCTTT	TRBJ1-1	NA	TRBV5-4	NA
CSVRAEPVSREKLFF	TGCAGCGTTAGGGCAGAGCCAGTTTCTCGGGAAAAACTGTTTTTT	TRBJ1-4	few	TRBV29-1	NA
CSGGRLNTEAFF	TGCAGCGGCGGCAGGTTGAACACTGAAGCTTTCTTT	TRBJ1-1	NA	TRBV29-1	NA
CSAQWGSSSYEQYF	TGCAGCGCCCAGTGGGGGTCGAGCTCCTACGAGCAGTACTTC	TRBJ2-7	few	TRBV29-1	NA
CASSGGSASYEQYF	TGTGCCAGTAGTGGGGGATCGGCCTCCTACGAGCAGTACTTC	TRBJ2-7	NA	TRBV19	NA
CAWSEGPTQYF	TGTGCCTGGAGCGAGGGCCCCACCCAGTACTTC	TRBJ2-5	NA	TRBV30	NA
CASSLGGSGRATYNEQFF	TGTGCCAGCAGCTTAGGAGGTAGCGGGAGGGCCACCTACAATGAGCAGTTCTTC	TRBJ2-1	NA	TRBV11-2	TRBD2
CAWSVYRRGTGELFF	TGTGCCTGGAGTGTATACAGGAGAGGCACCGGGGAGCTGTTTTTT	TRBJ2-2	NA	TRBV30	NA
CASIRGQGGYNEQFF	TGTGCCAGCATTAGGGGACAGGGCGGGTACAATGAGCAGTTCTTC	TRBJ2-1	few	TRBV2	TRBD1
CASTSMGLVHEQFF	TGTGCCAGCACCTCGATGGGACTGGTACATGAGCAGTTCTTC	TRBJ2-1	NA	TRBV7-9	NA
CSVGLAGALQETQYF	TGCAGCGTGGGCTTGGCGGGGGCGCTCCAAGAGACCCAGTACTTC	TRBJ2-5	NA	TRBV29-1	NA
CASSLGGVQFF	TGCGCCAGCAGCTTGGGCGGCGTACAGTTCTTC	TRBJ2-1	NA	TRBV5-1	NA
CAWSLIVKNEQFF	TGTGCCTGGAGCCTAATAGTAAAAAATGAGCAGTTCTTC	TRBJ2-1	few	TRBV30	NA
CASSPRTAANSPLHF	TGTGCCAGCAGCCCTCGAACAGCTGCAAATTCACCCCTCCACTTT	TRBJ1-6	NA	TRBV7-6	NA